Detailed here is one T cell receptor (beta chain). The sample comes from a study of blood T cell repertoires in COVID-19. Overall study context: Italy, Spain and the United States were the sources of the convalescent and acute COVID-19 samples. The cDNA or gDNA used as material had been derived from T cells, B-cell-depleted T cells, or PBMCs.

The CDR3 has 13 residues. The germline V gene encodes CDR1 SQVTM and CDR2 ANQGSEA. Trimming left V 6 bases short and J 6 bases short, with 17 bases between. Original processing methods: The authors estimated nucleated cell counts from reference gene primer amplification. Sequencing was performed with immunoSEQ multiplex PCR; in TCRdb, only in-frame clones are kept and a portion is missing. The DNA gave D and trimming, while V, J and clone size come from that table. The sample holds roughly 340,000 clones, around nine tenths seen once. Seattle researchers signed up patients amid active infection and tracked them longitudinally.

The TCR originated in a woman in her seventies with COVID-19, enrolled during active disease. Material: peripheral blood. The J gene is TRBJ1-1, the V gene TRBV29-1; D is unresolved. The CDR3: CSVRGGVSSEAFF. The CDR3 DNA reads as TGCAGCGTCCGCGGCGGGGTCTCATCTGAAGCTTTCTTT.